These T cell receptor beta chains were read from a single sample in a study of T cells in Graves' hyperthyroidism and ophthalmopathy. TCRdb ran MiXCR on the multiplex PCR reads and lists one entry per CDR3 protein. The sample carries roughly 660,000 distinct CDR3 sequences, approximately 15% recorded once. Sequencing was carried out using blood. The receptors derive from a man aged 50 or older with Graves' hyperthyroidism. Each CDR3 is given with its conserved first and last residue. The D gene is left open where the match is weak. Clone size is shown for a subset of rows, as once, few, many or a class of expanded clone.

D: TRBD1; size: .; J: TRBJ1-6; V: TRBV5-5; DNA: TGTGCCAGCAGCCCTGGGGACAGGCTAAATTCACCCCTCCACTTT; CDR3: CASSPGDRLNSPLHF
D: TRBD1; size: many; J: TRBJ2-7; V: TRBV12-3/TRBV12-4; DNA: TGTGCCAGCAGTTCCGGGACAGCCACCTACGAGCAGTACTTC; CDR3: CASSSGTATYEQYF
D: .; size: .; J: TRBJ2-7; V: TRBV27; DNA: TGTGCCAGCAGTGCCTGGGACCGACGCTCCTACGAGCAGTACTTC; CDR3: CASSAWDRRSYEQYF
D: TRBD2; size: .; J: TRBJ2-7; V: TRBV27; DNA: TGTGCCAGCAGTTTAGGGCTAGCGGGCTTCTACGAGCAGTACTTC; CDR3: CASSLGLAGFYEQYF
D: .; size: .; J: TRBJ1-2; V: TRBV29-1; DNA: TGCAGCGTACGGACAGCTGGTGAGGGCTACACCTTC; CDR3: CSVRTAGEGYTF
D: TRBD2; size: few; J: TRBJ2-1; V: TRBV19; DNA: TGTGCCAGTAGTATAACGGAACTAGCGGGTTACGTCTACAATGAGCAGTTCTTC; CDR3: CASSITELAGYVYNEQFF
D: .; size: .; J: TRBJ2-5; V: TRBV29-1; DNA: TGCAGCGTTGACCTCGCCCTCCAAGAGACCCAGTACTTC; CDR3: CSVDLALQETQYF
D: .; size: many; J: TRBJ2-1; V: TRBV14; DNA: TGTGCCAGCAGGCCGGCCAAGCTGAAGAATGAGCAGTTCTTC; CDR3: CASRPAKLKNEQFF
D: .; size: many; J: TRBJ1-4; V: TRBV19; DNA: TGTGCCAGTAGTAGTAGAAGATATAATGAAAAACTGTTTTTT; CDR3: CASSSRRYNEKLFF
D: TRBD1; size: many; J: TRBJ1-5; V: TRBV19; DNA: TGTGCCAGTAGTAGTACAGGGGTCCGTCAGCCCCAGCATTTT; CDR3: CASSSTGVRQPQHF
D: TRBD1; size: many; J: TRBJ2-7; V: TRBV12-3/TRBV12-4; DNA: TGTGCCAGCAGGGCAGGGGGCTACGAGCAGTACTTC; CDR3: CASRAGGYEQYF
D: .; size: few; J: TRBJ2-1; V: TRBV28; DNA: TGTGCCAGCAGCCCCACCGGGTGGGGCTACAATGAGCAGTTCTTC; CDR3: CASSPTGWGYNEQFF
D: .; size: few; J: TRBJ2-6; V: TRBV10-3; DNA: TGTGCCATCAGTAATTTGGGAAACTATGGGGCCAACGTCCTGACTTTC; CDR3: CAISNLGNYGANVLTF
D: .; size: .; J: TRBJ1-5; V: TRBV28; DNA: TGTGCCACGGAGCCCTCGACAGGAGGTAATCAGCCCCAGCATTTT; CDR3: CATEPSTGGNQPQHF
D: .; size: few; J: TRBJ1-5; V: TRBV18; DNA: TGTGCCAGCTCACCCCCCGGGCAGGGCCCAAGTGGGCCCCAGCATTTT; CDR3: CASSPPGQGPSGPQHF
D: .; size: .; J: TRBJ2-3; V: TRBV24-1; DNA: TGTGCCACCAGTGATTTGCAGGCCAGAACCACAGATACGCAGTATTTT; CDR3: CATSDLQARTTDTQYF
D: .; size: many; J: TRBJ2-7; V: TRBV7-8; DNA: TGTGCCAGCAGCCCTAGCGAGGACTCCGGTTACGAGCAGTACTTC; CDR3: CASSPSEDSGYEQYF
D: .; size: few; J: TRBJ1-5; V: TRBV27; DNA: TGTGCCAGCAGCCCCGGGACACTAAGCAATCAGCCCCAGCATTTT; CDR3: CASSPGTLSNQPQHF
D: .; size: many; J: TRBJ1-6; V: TRBV9; DNA: TGTGCCAGCACTTCAGGGAACGGCTATAATTCACCCCTCCACTTT; CDR3: CASTSGNGYNSPLHF
D: .; size: .; J: TRBJ1-2; V: TRBV7-2; DNA: TGTGCCAGCAGCTTAGATCTGGAGGGAAAAATCGATGGCTACACCTTC; CDR3: CASSLDLEGKIDGYTF
D: .; size: .; J: TRBJ1-6; V: TRBV9; DNA: TGTGCCAGCAGCCGAGAAACGGGGAGGTCCTATAATTCACCCCTCCACTTT; CDR3: CASSRETGRSYNSPLHF
D: .; size: many; J: TRBJ1-1; V: TRBV5-1; DNA: TGTGCCAGCAGCCTGGAGGGGGCTGAAGCTTTCTTT; CDR3: CASSLEGAEAFF
D: .; size: few; J: TRBJ2-7; V: TRBV20-1; DNA: TGCAGTGCTAGCGGGAGTCCCTACGAGCAGTACTTC; CDR3: CSASGSPYEQYF
D: .; size: many; J: TRBJ2-3; V: TRBV28; DNA: TGTGCCAGCAAGCTCTCCACCACAGATACGCAGTATTTT; CDR3: CASKLSTTDTQYF
D: .; size: .; J: TRBJ1-2; V: TRBV7-8; DNA: TGTGCCAGCAGCTTAGCGGGGCAGGATCCCTATGGCTACACCTTC; CDR3: CASSLAGQDPYGYTF
D: .; size: many; J: TRBJ2-1; V: TRBV19; DNA: TGTGCCAGTAGTCTAACCGGGACATCTTACAATGAGCAGTTCTTC; CDR3: CASSLTGTSYNEQFF
D: TRBD1; size: few; J: TRBJ2-3; V: TRBV6-1; DNA: TGTGCCAGCAGTGAAGTTGGACAGGTCACAGATACGCAGTATTTT; CDR3: CASSEVGQVTDTQYF
D: TRBD2; size: .; J: TRBJ2-3; V: TRBV5-1; DNA: TGCGCCAGCAGCTCAGGACTAGCGACCAAAGATACGCAGTATTTT; CDR3: CASSSGLATKDTQYF
D: .; size: few; J: TRBJ2-2; V: TRBV6-4; DNA: TGTGCCAGCAGTGACTCGAGTGGGAGGCGCACCGGGGAGCTGTTTTTT; CDR3: CASSDSSGRRTGELFF
D: TRBD2; size: .; J: TRBJ2-1; V: TRBV5-1; DNA: TGCGCCAGCAGCTTAGGACTAGCGGGACCAGGAACGTCTCCCCAGTTCTTC; CDR3: CASSLGLAGPGTSPQFF
D: .; size: .; J: TRBJ2-3; V: TRBV7-9; DNA: TGTGCCAGCAGCCAGGTGGATACGCAGTATTTT; CDR3: CASSQVDTQYF
D: .; size: many; J: TRBJ1-1; V: TRBV28; DNA: TGTGCCAGCAGTTTCTTAAGTTCCACTGAAGCTTTCTTT; CDR3: CASSFLSSTEAFF
D: .; size: .; J: TRBJ1-1; V: TRBV12-3/TRBV12-4; DNA: TGTGCCAGCAGTTTAGATCCGGGACGCAGCACTGAAGCTTTCTTT; CDR3: CASSLDPGRSTEAFF
D: TRBD2; size: many; J: TRBJ2-7; V: TRBV12-5; DNA: TGTGCTAGTGGTTTGGTAATAACTAGCGGGATTATTTACGAGCAGTACTTC; CDR3: CASGLVITSGIIYEQYF
D: TRBD1; size: .; J: TRBJ2-3; V: TRBV11-3; DNA: TGTGCCAGCAGCCGGACAGGGGGCGCCGGCACAGATACGCAGTATTTT; CDR3: CASSRTGGAGTDTQYF
D: TRBD2; size: .; J: TRBJ2-3; V: TRBV11-2; DNA: TGTGCCAGCAGCGATGTACTCGGGACTAGCGGGAGGGCCTCAGATACGCAGTATTTT; CDR3: CASSDVLGTSGRASDTQYF
D: .; size: many; J: TRBJ2-1; V: TRBV28; DNA: TGTGCCAGCGCGACGCCTTCCAATGAGCAGTTCTTC; CDR3: CASATPSNEQFF
D: .; size: many; J: TRBJ2-7; V: TRBV10-1; DNA: TGCGCCAGCAGCTTTACTCGGGGGGAGCAGTACTTC; CDR3: CASSFTRGEQYF
D: .; size: .; J: TRBJ2-7; V: TRBV19; DNA: TGTGCCAGTAGTATTATAGGATACCGGGGGCGCGAGCAGTACTTC; CDR3: CASSIIGYRGREQYF
D: .; size: few; J: TRBJ2-5; V: TRBV3-1; DNA: TGTGCCAGCAGCCAGGGGCAGTACCAAGAGACCCAGTACTTC; CDR3: CASSQGQYQETQYF
D: .; size: .; J: TRBJ1-5; V: TRBV6-2/TRBV6-3; DNA: TGTGCCAGTATGACAGAGGAGGATCAGCCCCAGCATTTT; CDR3: CASMTEEDQPQHF
D: TRBD2; size: .; J: TRBJ2-2; V: TRBV2; DNA: TGTGCCAGCAGTGATGGGACTAGCGGGGTCACCGGGGAGCTGTTTTTT; CDR3: CASSDGTSGVTGELFF
D: TRBD1; size: .; J: TRBJ1-6; V: TRBV20-1; DNA: TGCAGTGCCAAAAACCGGGACAGCTCCTATAATTCACCCCTCCACTTT; CDR3: CSAKNRDSSYNSPLHF
D: .; size: few; J: TRBJ1-3; V: TRBV29-1; DNA: TGCAGCGTTGGGGGGAGACAGAACTCTGGAAACACCATATATTTT; CDR3: CSVGGRQNSGNTIYF
D: .; size: .; J: TRBJ2-7; V: TRBV15; DNA: TGTGCCACCAAAGCTGGGGGGTTCGGCGAGCAGTACTTC; CDR3: CATKAGGFGEQYF
D: .; size: few; J: TRBJ2-7; V: TRBV28; DNA: TGTGCCACCGCTGTCGGCCACGAGCAGTACTTC; CDR3: CATAVGHEQYF
D: .; size: .; J: TRBJ2-2; V: TRBV27; DNA: .; CDR3: CAPGSPGSCFF
D: .; size: few; J: TRBJ2-3; V: TRBV28; DNA: TGTGCCAGTAAAGGGTTTACAGATACGCAGTATTTT; CDR3: CASKGFTDTQYF
D: .; size: many; J: TRBJ1-2; V: TRBV30; DNA: TGTGCCTGGAGTCGCGACAGCACAGCTAACTATGGCTACACCTTC; CDR3: CAWSRDSTANYGYTF